The 31 T cell receptor beta chains given below trace back to one sample, sequenced in a study of blood T cell repertoires in COVID-19. The data were produced by immunoSEQ multiplex PCR, yet TCRdb's version contains in-frame clones alone and is incomplete. Altogether around 60,000 clones are present, approximately 77% being singletons, with the ten largest covering around 4.4%. The specimen was peripheral blood. The receptors here all came from a woman between 65 and 79 years old with COVID-19, enrolled during active disease.

This chain joins TRBV25-1 and TRBJ1-2; D gene uncertain. Trimming cost V 1 base and J 4 bases, with 13 bases left between them. Germline loops: CDR1 MGHDK, CDR2 SYGVNS. This CDR3 region has 15 residues. CDR3 sequence reads: CASSESTRRGYGYTF. The CDR3 nucleotides read TGTGCCAGCAGTGAATCAACGCGCCGAGGCTATGGCTACACCTTC.

This chain links TRBV7-9 with TRBJ2-7; 8 nucleotides line up with TRBD1. The CDR3 sequence is 12 residues long. V dropped 5 bases and J dropped 5; count of bases not matched to a gene: 2. The germline CDR1 and CDR2 sequences are SEHNR and FQNEAQ (reference sequence). Here the CDR3 reads CASSPTGDEQYV. CDR3 in DNA: TGTGCCAGCAGCCCGACAGGGGACGAGCAGTACGTC.

The table lists this clone with a few counts. The chain combines TRBV3-1 (or the pseudogene TRBV3-2) with TRBJ1-2, with 9 bases lining up with TRBD1. CDR3 length equals 15 residues. Trimming took 3 bases from V and 7 from J; bases not matched to a gene: 9. Germline values: CDR1 LGHDT, CDR2 YNNKEL (reference sequence). The CDR3 loop is CASSQGTGGAFGYTF. The CDR3 DNA sequence: TGTGCCAGCAGCCAGGGTACAGGGGGCGCCTTTGGCTACACCTTC.

This clone was picked up a small number of times. V and J are TRBV7-3 and TRBJ1-6; no clear D. This CDR3 has 13 amino acids. Trimming removed 0 bases at V and 10 bases at J, with 7 bases between. The germline V gene has CDR1 SGHTA and CDR2 FQGTGA. The CDR3 protein is CASSLTSGSPLHF. The CDR3 DNA is TGTGCCAGCAGCTTAACGTCGGGGTCACCCCTCCACTTT.

The chain combines TRBV6-5 with TRBJ1-3; a possible D gene is TRBD1 (5 bases). Trimming pared 6 bases from V and 3 bases from J, leaving 6 bases between. The CDR3 extends over 12 amino acids. Germline CDR1 MNHEY, CDR2 SVGAGI. The DNA of the CDR3 is TGTGCCAGCAGGGACAATGGAAACACCATATATTTT. Translation: CASRDNGNTIYF.

V gene TRBV6-5 combines with J gene TRBJ1-5; weak D call: TRBD1 (5 bases). The CDR3 has 13 amino acids. V was cut by 8 bases and J by 4 bases, with 12 bases left in between. Germline V gives CDR1 MNHEY, CDR2 SVGAGI. The CDR3 DNA follows: TGTGCCAGCGGGATAAGGGGAAATCAGCCCCAGCATTTT. As protein: CASGIRGNQPQHF.

The V gene is TRBV7-3, the J gene TRBJ2-2; D not certain. Germline V CDR1 and CDR2: SGHTA, FQGTGA. The CDR3 contains 13 residues. The ends were cut back, 3 bases at V and 4 bases at J, with 6 bases in the middle. The CDR3, as DNA: TGTGCCAGCAGCTTTAGTGTCACCGGGGAGCTGTTTTTT. Its protein product is CASSFSVTGELFF.

This clone was seen a single time. The genes are TRBV21-1 and TRBJ2-7; TRBD1 is the table's D call and was not checked against the DNA. TRBV21-1 is annotated as a pseudogene. This CDR3 is 15 amino acids long. The CDR3 reads CASSKRQVPPYEQYV. As DNA, the CDR3 is TGTGCCAGCAGCAAAAGACAGGTGCCCCCCTACGAGCAGTACGTC.

This rearrangement joins TRBV11-2 to TRBJ2-3; 9 nucleotides align to TRBD1. This CDR3 is built from 15 residues. Germline CDR1 reads SGHAT; CDR2 reads FQNNGV. The V gene end was trimmed by 0 bases and the J gene end by 12 bases; junction bases not matched to a gene: 10. The CDR3 protein is CASSLDATGTGNQYF. The CDR3 DNA reads TGTGCCAGCAGCTTAGACGCTACCGGGACAGGGAATCAGTATTTT. Together with reference TRBV11-2 and TRBJ2-3, the CDR3 gives the full variable domain: EAGVAQSPRYKIIEKRQSVAFWCNPISGHATLYWYQQILGQGPKLLIQFQNNGVVDDSQLPKDRFSAERLKGVDSTLKIQPAKLEDSAVYLCASSLDATGTGNQYFGPGTRLTVL.

The chain joins TRBV28 to TRBJ2-2; 12 nucleotides align to TRBD2. Losses at the gene ends were 1 base for V and 0 bases for J; bases not matched to a gene: 3. Looked up from germline, CDR1 is MDHEN and CDR2 is SYDVKM. CDR3 length equals 18 residues. The CDR3 spells CASSLFTSGGPNTGELFF. The CDR3 DNA sequence: TGTGCCAGCAGTTTATTCACTAGCGGGGGGCCGAACACCGGGGAGCTGTTTTTT.

This clone was recorded once. The V call is TRBV6-1, the J call TRBJ1-1, with TRBD1 matching over 7 bases. V was pared by 6 bases and J by 3 bases, with 4 bases of the junction left unmatched. This CDR3 comprises 13 residues. CDR1 MNHNS and CDR2 SASEGT come from the germline V gene. The CDR3 DNA follows: TGTGCCAGCAGGGGGCAGGGGGACACTGAAGCTTTCTTT. Protein sequence: CASRGQGDTEAFF.

This clone was picked up a small number of times. Sequence at one end of the junction differs from germline and may be a read error. The J gene is TRBJ1-4, the V gene TRBV6-5; a weak D match, TRBD1 (5 bases). Germline V gene sequence: CDR1 MNHEY, CDR2 SVGAGI. CDR3 length: 13 residues. The CDR3 bases are TGTGCCAGCAGTTCCTCCCGGGGCGGGACGGAATCTTTT. Amino acid sequence: CASSSSRGGTESF.

The chain links TRBV6-2 or TRBV6-3 to TRBJ1-1; 8 nucleotides agree with TRBD1. CDR1 is MNHEY and CDR2 is SVGEGT in the germline V gene. The CDR3 contains 16 residues. V lost 5 bases and J lost 0; bases outside the gene matches: 8. CDR3 region: CASSPTDRAMNTEAFF. The CDR3 bases are TGTGCCAGCAGTCCAACGGACAGGGCTATGAACACTGAAGCTTTCTTT.

In this sample, this clone turned up a few times. The genes are TRBV9 and TRBJ2-2; no definite D call. V was trimmed by 4 bases and J by 3 bases, leaving 10 bases between them. CDR1 is SGDLS, CDR2 YYNGEE, per germline. The CDR3 is made up of 14 amino acids. CDR3 amino acids: CASSFLLDTGELFF. CDR3 in DNA: TGTGCCAGCAGCTTCCTACTGGACACCGGGGAGCTGTTTTTT.

The V call is TRBV5-5, the J call TRBJ2-6, with 12 bases matching TRBD1. Germline loops: CDR1 SGHKS, CDR2 YYEKEE (reference sequence). Losses at the gene ends were 4 bases for V and 3 bases for J; bases not matched to a gene: 5. The CDR3 runs 17 residues. The CDR3 sequence: CASSPGTGGRGANVLTF. The CDR3 DNA is TGTGCCAGCAGCCCCGGGACAGGGGGCCGTGGGGCCAACGTCCTGACTTTC.

The rearrangement uses TRBV5-6 and TRBJ1-5, with D tentatively TRBD1 (5 bases). The CDR3 contains 14 residues. V shed 0 bases and J shed 6 bases, with 10 bases lying between them. Germline V lookup: CDR1 SGHDT, CDR2 YYEEEE. The CDR3, as DNA: TGTGCCAGCAGCTTGGAGGGGAGGACTCAGCCCCAGCATTTT. This sequence encodes CASSLEGRTQPQHF.

This rearrangement joins TRBV5-6 to TRBJ1-1; TRBD1 agrees at 12 bases. After removal of 4 bases from V and 4 bases from J, the junction contained 14 bases not matched to a gene. Germline CDR1 and CDR2: SGHDT and YYEEEE. The CDR3 contains 18 residues. The CDR3 nucleotides are TGTGCCAGCAGCCTCGGGACAGGGGGCTTTGGGTTGGGCACTGAAGCTTTCTTT. It codes for CASSLGTGGFGLGTEAFF.

The chain links TRBV9 to TRBJ1-2; 10 positions agree with TRBD1. CDR3 size: 15 residues. The junction had 6 bases not matched to a gene; V was cut back by 4 bases and J by 3 bases. Germline V lookup: CDR1 SGDLS, CDR2 YYNGEE. For the CDR3, the DNA is TGTGCCAGCAGCTCCCGACAGGGGGCTTACTATGGCTACACCTTC. Residues: CASSSRQGAYYGYTF.

The V call is TRBV11-3, the J call TRBJ1-1; 8 bases match TRBD1. The CDR3 contains 12 residues. From germline, CDR1 is SGHNT and CDR2 YENEEA. Unmatched junction bases numbered 7, after V lost 5 bases and J lost 11 bases. CDR3 in amino acids: CASSPDRGGAFF. The CDR3 DNA follows: TGTGCCAGCAGCCCAGACAGGGGAGGTGCTTTCTTT.

The chain carries TRBV10-3 and TRBJ1-5; D possibly corresponds to TRBD1 (5 bases). This CDR3 is 12 amino acids long. Germline V gives CDR1 ENHRY, CDR2 SYGVKD. Trimming pared 3 bases from V and 6 bases from J, leaving 6 bases between. CDR3 sequence: CAISDGAQPQHF. CDR3 in DNA: TGTGCCATCAGTGATGGGGCTCAGCCCCAGCATTTT.

The rearrangement joins TRBV5-1 to TRBJ2-5, with a possible D match to TRBD2 (6 bases). This CDR3 is built from 15 residues. Germline CDR1 SGHRS, CDR2 YFSETQ. The V end lost 5 bases, the J end lost 0 bases, and 14 bases lay between the germline ends. The CDR3 bases are TGCGCCAGCAGTAGTAGCGGTTCCTACCAAGAGACCCAGTACTTC. Amino acid sequence: CASSSSGSYQETQYF.

The rearrangement joins TRBV27 to TRBJ2-2; perhaps TRBD2 as D (5 bases). Germline V gives CDR1 MNHEY, CDR2 SMNVEV (reference sequence). The CDR3 has 15 amino acids. Trimming stripped 3 bases from V and 5 bases from J, with 13 bases between. The CDR3 DNA sequence: TGTGCCAGCAGTTTGCGGGCCTTAGGGACCGGGGAGCTGTTTTTT. It specifies CASSLRALGTGELFF.

The V gene is TRBV5-4, the J gene TRBJ2-7; TRBD2 agrees at 8 bases. Germline V gives CDR1 SGHNT, CDR2 YYREEE (reference sequence). V shed 7 bases, J shed 0 bases, and the junction held 6 bases outside the gene matches. The CDR3 loop spans 14 amino acids. In DNA form, the CDR3 reads TGTGCCAGCCGACGGGCGGGGGGCTCCTACGAGCAGTACTTC. This sequence encodes CASRRAGGSYEQYF.

The chain has TRBV5-1 and TRBJ2-1, with D possibly matching TRBD2 (5 bases). CDR3 size: 12 residues. Germline V CDR1 and CDR2: SGHRS, YFSETQ. Trimming cost V 5 bases and J 9 bases, with 12 bases left between them. This CDR3 is CASSRDLLEQFF. The CDR3 DNA reads as TGCGCCAGCAGTCGGGATCTACTTGAGCAGTTCTTC. Full variable domain (rest looked up from reference TRBV5-1 and TRBJ2-1): KAGVTQTPRYLIKTRGQQVTLSCSPISGHRSVSWYQQTPGQGLQFLFEYFSETQRNKGNFPGRFSGRQFSNSRSEMNVSTLELGDSALYLCASSRDLLEQFFGPGTRLTVL.

This chain joins TRBV10-3 and TRBJ1-5; D is undetermined. CDR1 and CDR2 from the germline V gene are ENHRY and SYGVKD. V lost 6 bases to trimming and J lost 7 bases, with 13 bases between them. The CDR3 runs to 13 residues. CDR3 sequence (DNA): TGTGCCATCAGGAGGGAGGCGGGCCAGCCCCAGCATTTT. It translates to CAIRREAGQPQHF.

The rearrangement uses TRBV6-2 or TRBV6-3 and TRBJ2-5; a possible D gene is TRBD1 (5 bases). This CDR3 is built from 15 residues. The ends were cut back, 4 bases at V and 4 bases at J, with 16 bases in the middle. Germline-derived CDR1 and CDR2 are MNHEY and SVGEGT. The DNA of the CDR3 is TGTGCCAGCAGTTCTTCCACCTGGGGCGCAGAGACCCAGTACTTC. It codes for CASSSSTWGAETQYF.

V gene TRBV11-3 combines with J gene TRBJ1-2, with D uncertain. Germline assignment: CDR1 SGHNT and CDR2 YENEEA. The CDR3 covers 13 residues. Trimming stripped 5 bases from V and 5 bases from J, with 12 bases between. In nucleotides, the CDR3 is TGTGCCAGCAGCCCCCAGGTTCCGTATGGCTACACCTTC. It encodes CASSPQVPYGYTF.

Only a few counts were recorded for this clone. The same CDR3 arises from other DNA sequences in this sample as well. J is TRBJ1-1 and V is TRBV7-3, with D uncertain. There are 13 residues in the CDR3. V shed 4 bases and J shed 2 bases, with 8 bases lying between them. The germline V gene has CDR1 SGHTA and CDR2 FQGTGA. The CDR3 region has the DNA TGTGCCAGCAGCTCCCAGGTAAACACTGAAGCTTTCTTT. Translating it yields CASSSQVNTEAFF.

The CDR3 sequence: CASSFGQADTQYF. The CDR3 coding sequence is TGTGCCAGCAGCTTTGGACAGGCAGATACGCAGTATTTT. V gene TRBV5-8 combines with J gene TRBJ2-3; the match to TRBD1 covers 7 bases. The CDR3 extends over 13 amino acids. Unmatched junction bases numbered 1, after V lost 2 bases and J lost 4 bases. Germline V gives CDR1 SGHTS, CDR2 YDEGEE.

This clone has a single count. The chain couples TRBV5-1 to TRBJ1-1; D remains ambiguous. Germline CDR1 is SGHRS and CDR2 is YFSETQ. The CDR3 loop spans 15 amino acids. V lost 3 bases and J 2 bases, leaving 14 bases between the germline ends. The DNA for the CDR3 is TGCGCCAGCAGCTCGCTCGGGTCTAGAAACACTGAAGCTTTCTTT. It translates to CASSSLGSRNTEAFF.

The chain carries TRBV6-1 and TRBJ1-5; D is unclear. V dropped 1 base and J dropped 4 bases, with 11 bases sitting between them. Germline V lookup: CDR1 MNHNS, CDR2 SASEGT. This CDR3 is 15 amino acids long. CDR3 DNA sequence: TGTGCCAGCAGTGAAGGCCGGAGGCTGAATCAGCCCCAGCATTTT. Its protein is CASSEGRRLNQPQHF.